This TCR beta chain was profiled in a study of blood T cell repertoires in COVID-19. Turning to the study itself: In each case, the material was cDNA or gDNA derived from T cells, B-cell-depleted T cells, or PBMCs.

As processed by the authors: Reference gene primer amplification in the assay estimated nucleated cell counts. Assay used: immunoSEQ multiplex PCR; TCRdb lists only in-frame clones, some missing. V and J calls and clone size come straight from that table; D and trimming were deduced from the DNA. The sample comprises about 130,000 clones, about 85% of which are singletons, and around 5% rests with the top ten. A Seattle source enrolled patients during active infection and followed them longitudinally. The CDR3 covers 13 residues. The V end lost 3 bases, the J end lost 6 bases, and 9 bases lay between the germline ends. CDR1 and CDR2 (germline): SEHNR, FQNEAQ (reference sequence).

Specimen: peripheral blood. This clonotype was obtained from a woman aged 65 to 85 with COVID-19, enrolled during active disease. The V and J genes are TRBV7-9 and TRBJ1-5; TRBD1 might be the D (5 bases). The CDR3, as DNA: TGTGCCAGCAGCTTCGGGGGGATTCAGCCCCAGCATTTT. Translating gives CASSFGGIQPQHF.